This TCR beta chain originates from a study of T cell responses to AZD1222 COVID-19 vaccine. The wider study: The study pooled second doses at about 4 or about 12 weeks. Study observations and caveats: Just a handful of people given AZD1222 tested seropositive at baseline. Across the whole spike, CD4 TCRs peaked at regions 160-218 and 743-854. The donor group comprised mostly white British people and more females; the analysis possibly underestimated clonal diversity.

Generated by immunoSEQ multiplex PCR, the TCRdb table keeps only in-frame clones and is missing some. The table includes 150,000 to 200,000 clones, 85% to 95% detected once. On this clone: No antigen is known for it.

The sequencing used peripheral blood, collected on day 0 of AZD1222 vaccination. This receptor was taken from an adult in good health.

The CDR3 protein is CASSVRDRMNTEAFF. In DNA, the CDR3 is TGTGCCAGCAGCGTAAGGGACCGTATGAACACTGAAGCTTTCTTT. The chain combines TRBV9 with TRBJ1-1; maybe TRBD1 (5 bases). V lost 1 base and J lost 0, with 10 bases in between. Looked up from germline, CDR1 is SGDLS and CDR2 is YYNGEE. CDR3 size: 15 residues.